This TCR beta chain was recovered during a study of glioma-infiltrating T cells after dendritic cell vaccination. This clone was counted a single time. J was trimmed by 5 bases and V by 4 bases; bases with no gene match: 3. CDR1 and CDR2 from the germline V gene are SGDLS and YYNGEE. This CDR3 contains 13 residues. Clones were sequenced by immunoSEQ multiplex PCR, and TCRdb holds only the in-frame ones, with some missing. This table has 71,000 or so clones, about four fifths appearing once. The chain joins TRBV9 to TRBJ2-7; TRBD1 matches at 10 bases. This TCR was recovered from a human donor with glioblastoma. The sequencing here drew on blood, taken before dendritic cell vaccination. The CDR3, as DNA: TGTGCCAGCAGCTGGGGACAGGGGAACGAGCAGTACTTC. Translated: CASSWGQGNEQYF.